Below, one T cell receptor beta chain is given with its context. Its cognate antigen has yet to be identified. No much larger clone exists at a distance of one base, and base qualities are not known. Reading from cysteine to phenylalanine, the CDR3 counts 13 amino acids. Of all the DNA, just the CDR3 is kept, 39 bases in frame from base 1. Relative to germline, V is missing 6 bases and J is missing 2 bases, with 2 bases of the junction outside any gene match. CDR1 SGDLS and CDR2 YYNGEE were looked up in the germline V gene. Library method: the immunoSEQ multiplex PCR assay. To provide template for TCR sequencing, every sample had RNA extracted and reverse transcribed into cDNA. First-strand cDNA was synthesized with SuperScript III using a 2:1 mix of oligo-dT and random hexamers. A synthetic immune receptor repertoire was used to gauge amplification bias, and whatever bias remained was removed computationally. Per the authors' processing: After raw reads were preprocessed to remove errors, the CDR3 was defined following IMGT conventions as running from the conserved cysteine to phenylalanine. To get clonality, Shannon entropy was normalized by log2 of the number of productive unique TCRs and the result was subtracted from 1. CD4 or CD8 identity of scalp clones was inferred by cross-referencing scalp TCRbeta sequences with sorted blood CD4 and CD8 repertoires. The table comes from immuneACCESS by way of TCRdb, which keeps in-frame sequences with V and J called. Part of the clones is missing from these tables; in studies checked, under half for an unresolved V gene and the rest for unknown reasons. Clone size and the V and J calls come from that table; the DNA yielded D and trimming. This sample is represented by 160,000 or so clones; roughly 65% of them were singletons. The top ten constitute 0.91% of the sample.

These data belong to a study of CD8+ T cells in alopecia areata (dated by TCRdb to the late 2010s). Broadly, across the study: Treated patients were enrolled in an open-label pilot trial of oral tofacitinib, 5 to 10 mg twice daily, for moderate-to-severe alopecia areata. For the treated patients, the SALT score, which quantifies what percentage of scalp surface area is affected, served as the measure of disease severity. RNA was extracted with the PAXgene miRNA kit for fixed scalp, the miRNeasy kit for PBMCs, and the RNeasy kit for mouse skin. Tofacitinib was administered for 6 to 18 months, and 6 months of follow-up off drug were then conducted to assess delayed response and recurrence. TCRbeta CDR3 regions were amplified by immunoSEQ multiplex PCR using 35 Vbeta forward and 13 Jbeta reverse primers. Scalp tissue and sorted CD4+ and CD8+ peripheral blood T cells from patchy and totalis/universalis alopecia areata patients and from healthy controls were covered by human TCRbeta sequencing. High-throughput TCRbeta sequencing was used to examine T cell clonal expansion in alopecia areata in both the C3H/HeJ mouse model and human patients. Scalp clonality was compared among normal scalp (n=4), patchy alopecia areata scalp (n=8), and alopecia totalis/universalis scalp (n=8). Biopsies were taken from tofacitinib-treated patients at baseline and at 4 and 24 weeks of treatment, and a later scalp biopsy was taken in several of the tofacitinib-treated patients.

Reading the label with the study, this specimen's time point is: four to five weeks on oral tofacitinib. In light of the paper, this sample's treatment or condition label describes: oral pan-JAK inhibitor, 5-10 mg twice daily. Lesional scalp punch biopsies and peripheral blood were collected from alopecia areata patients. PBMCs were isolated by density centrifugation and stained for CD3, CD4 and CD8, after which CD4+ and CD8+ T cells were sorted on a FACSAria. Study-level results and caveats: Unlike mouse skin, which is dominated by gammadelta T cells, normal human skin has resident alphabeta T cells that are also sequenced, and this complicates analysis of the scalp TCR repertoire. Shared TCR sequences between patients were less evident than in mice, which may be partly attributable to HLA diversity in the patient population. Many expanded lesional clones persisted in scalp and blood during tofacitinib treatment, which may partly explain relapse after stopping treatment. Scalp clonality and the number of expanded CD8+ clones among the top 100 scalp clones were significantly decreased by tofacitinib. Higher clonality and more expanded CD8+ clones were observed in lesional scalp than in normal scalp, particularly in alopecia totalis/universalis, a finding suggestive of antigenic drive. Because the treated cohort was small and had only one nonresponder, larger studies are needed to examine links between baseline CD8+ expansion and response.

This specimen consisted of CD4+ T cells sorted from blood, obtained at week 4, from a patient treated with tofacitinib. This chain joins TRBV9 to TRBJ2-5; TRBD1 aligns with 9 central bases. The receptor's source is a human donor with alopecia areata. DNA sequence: TGTGCCAGCAACGGACAGGGGCAAGAGACCCAGTACTTC. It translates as CASNGQGQETQYF. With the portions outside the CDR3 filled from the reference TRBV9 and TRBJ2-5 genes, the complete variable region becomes DSGVTQTPKHLITATGQRVTLRCSPRSGDLSVYWYQQSLDQGLQFLIQYYNGEERAKGNILERFSAQQFPDLHSELNLSSLELGDSALYFCASNGQGQETQYFGPGTRLLVL.